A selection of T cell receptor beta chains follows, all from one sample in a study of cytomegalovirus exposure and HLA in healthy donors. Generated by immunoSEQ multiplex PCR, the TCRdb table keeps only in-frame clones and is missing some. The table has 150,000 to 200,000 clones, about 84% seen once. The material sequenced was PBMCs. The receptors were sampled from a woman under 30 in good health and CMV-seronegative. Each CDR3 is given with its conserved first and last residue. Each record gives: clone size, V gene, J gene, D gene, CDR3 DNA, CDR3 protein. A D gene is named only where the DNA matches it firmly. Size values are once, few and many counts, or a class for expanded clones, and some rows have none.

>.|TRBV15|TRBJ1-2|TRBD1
TGTGCCACCAGCAGGGGACAGTTCAACTATGGCTACACCTTC
CATSRGQFNYGYTF
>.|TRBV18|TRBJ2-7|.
TGTGCCAGCTCAGGCTCGAGGGATCCCTACGAGCAGTACTTC
CASSGSRDPYEQYF
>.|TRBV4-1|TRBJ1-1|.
TGCGCCAGCAGCCCCGCCGGGGCTGAAGCTTTCTTT
CASSPAGAEAFF
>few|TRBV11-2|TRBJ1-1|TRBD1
TGTGCCAGCAGCTTAGTCGTCAGGGGGGTTGAAGCTTTCTTT
CASSLVVRGVEAFF
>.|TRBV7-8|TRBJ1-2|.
TGTGCCAGCAGCCCTAGAGCAGGGTTAGGCTATGGCTACACCTTC
CASSPRAGLGYGYTF
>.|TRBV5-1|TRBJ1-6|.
TGCGCCAGCAGCTTGGTTGGGCTTGACGGGGGAGACCCTTCACCCCTCCACTTT
CASSLVGLDGGDPSPLHF
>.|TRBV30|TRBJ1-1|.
TGTGCCTGGATTAAGGAGGGTGGCCGAGGGAGGGCTGAAGCTTTCTTT
CAWIKEGGRGRAEAFF
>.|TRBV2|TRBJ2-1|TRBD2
TGTGCCAGCAGTGAGGGCGGGGGCTACAATGAGCAGTTCTTC
CASSEGGGYNEQFF
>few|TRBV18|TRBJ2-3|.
TGTGCCAGCTCACCACTTTCGGGACAAATCACAGATACGCAGTATTTT
CASSPLSGQITDTQYF
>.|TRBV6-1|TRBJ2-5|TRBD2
TGTGCCAGCAGTACCCAGCCGGGGGGAGGAGAGACCCAGTACTTC
CASSTQPGGGETQYF
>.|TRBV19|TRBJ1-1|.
TGTGCCAGTAGTATAGCCTCACGGGGGATGAACACTGAAGCTTTCTTT
CASSIASRGMNTEAFF
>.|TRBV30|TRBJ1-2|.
TGTGTCACAGAATTCAACTATGGCTACACCTTC
CVTEFNYGYTF
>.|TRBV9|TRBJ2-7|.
TGTGCCAGCAGCGGGGAGGGGGGCTTGATATCCGAGCAGTACTTC
CASSGEGGLISEQYF
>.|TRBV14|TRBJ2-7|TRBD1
TGTGCCAGCAGCCCCTCCGGGACAGGGGTTTTCAACGAGCAGTACTTC
CASSPSGTGVFNEQYF
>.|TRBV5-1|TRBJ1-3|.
TGCGCCAGCAGCTTGGCCCCGAGCTCTGGAAACACCATATATTTT
CASSLAPSSGNTIYF
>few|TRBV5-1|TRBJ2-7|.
TGCGCCAGCAGGACTTCCTCCTACGAGCAGTACTTC
CASRTSSYEQYF
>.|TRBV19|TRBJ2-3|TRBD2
TGTGCCAGTAGCACGGCGGGGGGGCCAACAGATACGCAGTATTTT
CASSTAGGPTDTQYF
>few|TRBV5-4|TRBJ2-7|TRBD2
TGTGCCAGCAGCTTGTCCGGGAGGAGCTCCTACGAGCAGTACTTC
CASSLSGRSSYEQYF
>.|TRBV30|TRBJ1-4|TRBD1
TGTGCCTGGAGTCGAAACCGACAGGGAGGAAAACTGTTTTTT
CAWSRNRQGGKLFF
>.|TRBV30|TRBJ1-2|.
TGTGCCTGGAGTAGTTGGCGAAGAGGATACGGCTACACCTTC
CAWSSWRRGYGYTF
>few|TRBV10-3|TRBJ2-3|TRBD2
TGTGCCATCAGTGACCTAGCGGGGGGAAGCACAGATACGCAGTATTTT
CAISDLAGGSTDTQYF
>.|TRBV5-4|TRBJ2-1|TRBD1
TGTGCCAGCAGCCACAGACAGGGTCCCTACAATGAGCAGTTCTTC
CASSHRQGPYNEQFF
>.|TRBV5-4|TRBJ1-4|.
TGTGCCAGCAGCACCGACACAGAGGGCCGAAAACTGTTTTTT
CASSTDTEGRKLFF
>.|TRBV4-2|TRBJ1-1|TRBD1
TGTGCCAGCAGCCAAGGGGGGCAGGGGGAGGTTGAAAACACTGAAGCTTTCTTT
CASSQGGQGEVENTEAFF
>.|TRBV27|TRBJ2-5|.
TGTGCCAGTTCCCCTTGGGCGGGACAGTACCAAGAGACCCAGTACTTC
CASSPWAGQYQETQYF
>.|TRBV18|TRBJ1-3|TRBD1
TGTGCCAGCTCACCCCCCTCCGGGACAGGGAGGAACACCATATATTTT
CASSPPSGTGRNTIYF
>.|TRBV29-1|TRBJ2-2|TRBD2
TGCAGCGTTGAGGTGGCGGGGGGTTTGTCCGGGGAGCTGTTTTTT
CSVEVAGGLSGELFF
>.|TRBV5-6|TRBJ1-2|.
TGTGCCAGCAGCCACGTGGAGATTACTAACTATGGCTACACCTTC
CASSHVEITNYGYTF
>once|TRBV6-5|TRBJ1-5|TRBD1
TGTGCCAGCAGAACGACAGGGGGCCGTGATCAGCCCCAGCATTTT
CASRTTGGRDQPQHF
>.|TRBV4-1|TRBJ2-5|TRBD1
TGCGCCAGCAGCCAACCAGACAGGGGCCAAGAGACCCAGTACTTC
CASSQPDRGQETQYF
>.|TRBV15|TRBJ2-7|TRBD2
TGTGCCACCAGCCCAGAAGGGGAGGGCTCCTACGAGCAGTACTTC
CATSPEGEGSYEQYF
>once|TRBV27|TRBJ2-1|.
TGTGCCAGCAGTTTAGGCCTAGGGGGCTACAATGAGCAGTTCTTC
CASSLGLGGYNEQFF
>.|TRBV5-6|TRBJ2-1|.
TGTGCCAGCAGCTTGATGCTAGCCAATCTAAGGGAGCAGTTCTTC
CASSLMLANLREQFF
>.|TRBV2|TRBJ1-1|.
TGTGCCACACGACAGGAGATTAACACTGAAGCTTTCTTT
CATRQEINTEAFF
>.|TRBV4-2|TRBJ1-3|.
TGTGCCAGCAGCCAAGATAGGTGGAGGGAAGCTGGAAACACCATATATTTT
CASSQDRWREAGNTIYF
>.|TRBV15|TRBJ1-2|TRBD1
TGTGCCACCAGCAGTGAATCAATTCCGGGACAGCATAACTATGGCTACACCTTC
CATSSESIPGQHNYGYTF
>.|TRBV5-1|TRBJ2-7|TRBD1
TGCGCCAGCTATGGACGGGACAGGGGAATCTACGAGCAGTACTTC
CASYGRDRGIYEQYF
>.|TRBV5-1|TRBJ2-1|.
TGCGCCAGCAGCTTGGCGAGGCAGGGCGGACCCAATGAGCAGTTCTTC
CASSLARQGGPNEQFF
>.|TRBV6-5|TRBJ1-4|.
TGTGCCAGCAGTTCTGAGGGATGGGTCGAAAAACTGTTTTTT
CASSSEGWVEKLFF
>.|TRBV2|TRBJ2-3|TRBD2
TGTGCCAGCAGTGCAGGTCGACTAGCGGGCACAGATACGCAGTATTTT
CASSAGRLAGTDTQYF
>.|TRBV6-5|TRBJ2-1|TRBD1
TGTGCCAGCACCCTAGACAGGGGGGAAGGCAATGAGCAGTTCTTC
CASTLDRGEGNEQFF
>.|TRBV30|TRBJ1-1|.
TGTGCCTGGGAGCGGGGGGAGGGTGGCACTGAAGCTTTCTTT
CAWERGEGGTEAFF
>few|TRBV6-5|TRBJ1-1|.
TGTGCCAGCAGTTACCTGTACAGCCTAACGAACACTGAAGCTTTCTTT
CASSYLYSLTNTEAFF
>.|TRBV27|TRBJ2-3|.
TGTGCCAGCAGTTTAGAAGCCACAGATACGCAGTATTTT
CASSLEATDTQYF
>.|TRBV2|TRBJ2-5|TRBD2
TGTGCTATAAATCCGGGGGGAGAGACCCAGTACTTC
CAINPGGETQYF
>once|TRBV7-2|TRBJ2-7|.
TGTGCCAGCAGGGACTACCGCTACGAGCAGTACTTC
CASRDYRYEQYF
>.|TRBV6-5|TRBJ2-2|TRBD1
TGTGCCAGCAGACCCGGGACAGCGAACACCGGGGAGCTGTTTTTT
CASRPGTANTGELFF
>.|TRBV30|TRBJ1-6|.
TGTGCCTGGAGTCCTCGGTCCCGCCGGAGTAATTCACCCCTCCACTTT
CAWSPRSRRSNSPLHF
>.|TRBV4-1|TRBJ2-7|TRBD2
TGCGCCAGCAGCCAACCTACTAGCGGGAGGGGCTACGAGCAGTACTTC
CASSQPTSGRGYEQYF
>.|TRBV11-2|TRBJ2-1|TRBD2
TGTGCCAGCAGCTTAGTAGGGCTAGCGGTCGCAAGAAATGAGCAGTTCTTC
CASSLVGLAVARNEQFF
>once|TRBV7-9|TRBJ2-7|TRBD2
TGTGCCAGCAGGGCCGGGGGGGAACAGCAGTACTTC
CASRAGGEQQYF
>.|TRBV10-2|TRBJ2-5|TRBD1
TGCGCCAGCAGGGAACCGGGACAGGGGGCGCAGACCCAGTACTTC
CASREPGQGAQTQYF
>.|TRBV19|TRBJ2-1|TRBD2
TGTGCCAGTAGTATAGAAAATAGCGGGAGCAACAATGAGCAGTTCTTC
CASSIENSGSNNEQFF
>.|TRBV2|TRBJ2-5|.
TGTGCCAGCACCGACAGTGGTTCCCCCCAGTACTTC
CASTDSGSPQYF
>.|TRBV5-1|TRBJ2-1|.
TGCGCCAGCCGACCGGCGGGATTTACCTACAATGAGCAGTTCTTC
CASRPAGFTYNEQFF
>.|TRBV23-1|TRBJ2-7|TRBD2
TGCGCCTTCCCCGGGAGGGCTCAGCAGTACTTC
CAFPGRAQQYF